This T cell receptor beta chain emerged from a study of T-cell memory formation after mild COVID-19. TCRdb re-derived calls from the 5' RACE reads in MiXCR, one entry per CDR3 protein. Of around 200,000 distinct CDR3 sequences in the sample, about 22% are singletons; the top ten hold more than 20%. Trimming left V 3 bases short and J 4 bases short, with 9 bases between. This CDR3 has 13 residues. Germline assignment: CDR1 LGHDT and CDR2 YNNKEL (reference sequence). This clonotype appeared a few times. The antigen remains unidentified. General study points: Later expanders leaned CD4+, whereas clones that contracted between day 15 and 85 were balanced CD4/CD8. CD4+ contracting clones were mainly CM and EM; CD8+ ones, EMRA. For second-wave clones that peaked at day 37, SARS-CoV-2 specificity went unverified. Prior to infection, memory already included some responding clones, suggesting cross-reactive memory joined.

The specimen sequenced was PBMCs or a T cell subset sorted from them (not recorded which). The sequence derives from an adult woman who had mild COVID-19 (a few samples of this study predate the infection). Cell type and time point are not known. The gene calls are TRBV3-1 and TRBJ1-1; D gene ambiguous. CDR3 coding DNA: TGTGCCAGCAGCCAGACGTTTGGCACTGAAGCTTTCTTT. Protein: CASSQTFGTEAFF.